The 24 T cell receptor beta chains below come from one sample, sequenced in a study of cytomegalovirus exposure and HLA in healthy donors. Profiling relied on immunoSEQ multiplex PCR, and the TCRdb table lists in-frame clones only, not all of them. The top ten hold about 20% of the sample, which has around 93,000 clones, roughly 85% seen once. The sequenced sample consisted of PBMCs. The source is a young man in good health and CMV-seropositive.

This clone was counted a single time. This sequence joins TRBV28 and TRBJ2-7; 7 nucleotides agree with TRBD2. Germline CDR1 reads MDHEN; CDR2 reads SYDVKM. CDR3 length: 14 residues. Trimming cost V 3 bases and J 2 bases; bases outside gene matches: 4. The CDR3 sequence is CASSFLGTTYEQYF. CDR3 nucleotides: TGTGCCAGCAGTTTCCTCGGGACTACCTACGAGCAGTACTTC.

V usage is TRBV11-2 and J usage is TRBJ2-3; 12 nucleotides match TRBD2. The V gene end was trimmed by 4 bases and the J gene end by 6 bases; junction bases not matched to a gene: 5. The V gene's germline CDR1 is SGHAT and CDR2 FQNNGV. The CDR3 has 15 amino acids. DNA for the CDR3: TGTGCCAGCAGCTGGACTAGCGGGAATGCCGATACGCAGTATTTT. Translating gives CASSWTSGNADTQYF.

The chain couples TRBV12-5 to TRBJ1-5, with D uncertain. The germline V and J ends were trimmed by 1 base and 1 base, with 8 bases remaining between them. Germline V CDR1 and CDR2: LGHNT, FRNRAP. This CDR3 spans 15 amino acids. The CDR3 is CASGLGYTSNQPQHF. The CDR3 nucleotides read TGTGCTAGTGGTTTGGGGTACACCAGCAATCAGCCCCAGCATTTT.

This clone has only one observation. The V and J genes are TRBV9 and TRBJ2-1; TRBD1 agrees at 9 bases. Germline V gene sequence: CDR1 SGDLS, CDR2 YYNGEE. The CDR3 runs to 14 residues. The ends lost 3 bases at V and 4 bases at J; junction bases unmatched: 2. CDR3 nucleotides: TGTGCCAGCAGCGGGGGGACAGGGTACAATGAGCAGTTCTTC. This translates into CASSGGTGYNEQFF. The full variable domain, in which reference TRBV9 and TRBJ2-1 provide the parts outside the CDR3, is DSGVTQTPKHLITATGQRVTLRCSPRSGDLSVYWYQQSLDQGLQFLIQYYNGEERAKGNILERFSAQQFPDLHSELNLSSLELGDSALYFCASSGGTGYNEQFFGPGTRLTVL.

This chain connects TRBV5-4 to TRBJ2-7; the D is unclear. The CDR3 is 11 amino acids. Germline CDR1 and CDR2: SGHNT and YYREEE (reference sequence). Trimming stripped 3 bases from V and 7 bases from J, with 8 bases between. CDR3 sequence: CASSSSAEQYF. CDR3 bases: TGTGCCAGCAGCTCAAGTGCGGAGCAGTACTTC.

The chain has TRBV5-6 and TRBJ2-7; 8 bases fit TRBD2. The V gene's germline CDR1 is SGHDT and CDR2 YYEEEE. The CDR3 length is 16 residues. V lost 4 bases to trimming and J lost 2 bases; unmatched junction nucleotides: 11. DNA of the CDR3: TGTGCCAGCAGCCCACTGGGTAGCGGGAAGGCCTACGAGCAGTACGTC. As protein: CASSPLGSGKAYEQYV.

This chain links TRBV15 with TRBJ2-3; possibly TRBD1 for D (6 bases). Trimming left V 3 bases short and J 2 bases short, with 12 bases between. CDR3 length: 15 residues. Germline V gene lookup returns CDR1 LNHNV and CDR2 YYDKDF (reference sequence). The DNA for the CDR3 is TGTGCCACCAGCAGGGCGTGGGGGCCCACAGATACGCAGTATTTT. The encoded protein is CATSRAWGPTDTQYF.

This clone has more than one count but fewer than ten. The chain employs TRBV19 and TRBJ2-3; 7 bases align to TRBD2. V shed 10 bases, J shed 1 base, and the junction held 8 bases outside the gene matches. The CDR3 contains 14 residues. Germline V gene data show CDR1 as LNHDA and CDR2 as SQIVND (reference sequence). The CDR3 DNA reads TGTGCCACCAGGTCGGGAGGCGGCACAGATACGCAGTATTTT. As protein: CATRSGGGTDTQYF.

This clone was seen a handful of times. The V call is TRBV27, the J call TRBJ2-2, with TRBD1 matching over 7 bases. The CDR3 is 13 residues long. Per germline, CDR1 MNHEY and CDR2 SMNVEV (reference sequence). V lost 3 bases, J lost 7 bases, and 2 bases stayed unmatched. The CDR3 DNA sequence: TGTGCCAGCAGTTTTCAGGGGGACGGGGAGCTGTTTTTT. Translating it yields CASSFQGDGELFF.

This clone was picked up one time. This chain joins TRBV4-1 and TRBJ1-1; 9 positions agree with TRBD1. Germline V gene sequence: CDR1 MGHRA, CDR2 YSYEKL. CDR3 length: 17 residues. V lost 0 bases to trimming and J lost 5 bases; unmatched junction nucleotides: 10. The CDR3 spells CASSQDMGTGRETEAFF. Written as DNA, the CDR3 is TGCGCCAGCAGCCAAGACATGGGGACAGGGAGGGAAACTGAAGCTTTCTTT.

About this clone itself: Compared with germline, one end of the junction differs, possibly owing to a read error. V is TRBV7-3 and J is TRBJ2-1; 7 nucleotides match TRBD1. The CDR3 has 15 residues. CDR1 and CDR2 from the germline V gene are SGHTA and FQGTGA. CDR3 coding DNA: TGTGCCAGCAGCCTAACAGGGGTTCTGAGCAATGAGCAGTTCTTC. As protein: CASSLTGVLSNEQFF.

V and J are TRBV10-3 and TRBJ2-1; TRBD1 agrees at 11 bases. With 6 bases clipped from V and 1 base from J, the junction kept 8 bases outside the gene matches. CDR3 length: 17 amino acids. Germline V lookup: CDR1 ENHRY, CDR2 SYGVKD. CDR3 sequence reads: CAIRGTGTGGSYNEQFF. The CDR3 DNA sequence: TGTGCCATCAGGGGAACCGGGACAGGGGGATCCTACAATGAGCAGTTCTTC.

V usage is TRBV29-1 and J usage is TRBJ2-1; TRBD2 matches at 11 bases. The CDR3 loop spans 16 amino acids. Germline-derived CDR1 and CDR2 are SQVTM and ANQGSEA. V trimming: 2 bases; J trimming: 8 bases; junction bases outside the gene matches: 11. The CDR3 coding sequence is TGCAGCGTTGAACCGACGACTAGCGGGATTATCGATGAGCAGTTCTTC. Its protein is CSVEPTTSGIIDEQFF.

In its sample, this clone was seen a few times. This chain links TRBV2 with TRBJ1-2; a possible D gene is TRBD1 (6 bases). This CDR3 is 12 amino acids long. Per germline, CDR1 SNHLY and CDR2 FYNNEI. Between the trimmed V and J ends, which lost 5 bases and 5 bases, there was a span of 9 bases. CDR3 sequence (DNA): TGTGCCAGCAGTCTGGACAGATATGGCTACACCTTC. Protein product: CASSLDRYGYTF.

This sequence joins TRBV2 and TRBJ2-7, with 8 bases lining up with TRBD1. The CDR3 is 16 amino acids. Germline values: CDR1 SNHLY, CDR2 FYNNEI. The CDR3 nucleotides read TGTGCTTCTGGGCAGGGGGCGTTCGGAAGGTTGTACGAGCAGTACTTC. Amino acids: CASGQGAFGRLYEQYF.

This clone was seen more than once but under ten times. This chain links TRBV5-4 with TRBJ2-7; D perhaps matches TRBD2 (6 bases). The V end lost 9 bases, the J end lost 0 bases, and 13 bases lay between the germline ends. CDR1 is SGHNT and CDR2 is YYREEE in the germline V gene (reference sequence). The CDR3 is made up of 13 amino acids. The CDR3 DNA follows: TGTGCCACCGGGAGCGATCGCTCCTACGAGCAGTACGTC. It encodes CATGSDRSYEQYV.

This clone showed up just a few times. This chain uses TRBV2 with TRBJ1-1; TRBD1 aligns across 8 bases. There are 13 residues in the CDR3. Germline V lookup: CDR1 SNHLY, CDR2 FYNNEI. V lost 8 bases to trimming and J lost 4 bases; unmatched junction nucleotides: 6. This chain's CDR3 is CASASTGATEAFF. The CDR3 coding sequence is TGTGCCAGCGCGTCGACAGGGGCCACTGAAGCTTTCTTT.

The V gene is TRBV6-5, the J gene TRBJ2-7, with TRBD1 identical over 9 bases. Trimming took 5 bases from V and 4 from J; bases not matched to a gene: 3. CDR1 and CDR2 from the germline V gene are MNHEY and SVGAGI. The CDR3 is made up of 13 amino acids. CDR3 bases: TGTGCCAGCAGTCCGGACAGGGGATACGAGCAGTACTTC. Protein sequence: CASSPDRGYEQYF.

V and J are TRBV27 and TRBJ1-1; D is unresolved. Germline V lookup: CDR1 MNHEY, CDR2 SMNVEV (reference sequence). This CDR3 has 13 residues. V was cut by 2 bases and J by 5 bases, with 9 bases left in between. In nucleotides, the CDR3 is TGTGCCAGCAGTTTACGACTTTGGACTGAAGCTTTCTTT. As protein: CASSLRLWTEAFF.

The chain links TRBV29-1 to TRBJ2-7, with D maybe TRBD1 (6 bases). CDR3 length: 15 residues. The ends were cut back, 6 bases at V and 2 bases at J, with 20 bases in the middle. CDR1 is SQVTM, CDR2 ANQGSEA, per germline. The CDR3 protein is CSVLWQGHRPYEQYF. For the CDR3, the DNA is TGCAGCGTCCTCTGGCAGGGACACCGGCCCTACGAGCAGTACTTC.

The chain couples TRBV6-5 to TRBJ2-7, with 8 bases aligning to TRBD2. Germline values: CDR1 MNHEY, CDR2 SVGAGI. This CDR3 has 16 residues. With V trimmed by 0 bases and J by 6 bases, 10 bases remained unmatched. CDR3 sequence reads: CASSYSPGGGVSEQYF. CDR3 DNA: TGTGCCAGCAGTTACTCCCCGGGAGGGGGAGTGTCCGAGCAGTACTTC.

V is TRBV29-1 and J is TRBJ2-5; D remains ambiguous. Germline loops: CDR1 SQVTM, CDR2 ANQGSEA. Between the trimmed V and J ends, which lost 3 bases and 5 bases, there was a span of 13 bases. The CDR3 runs 13 residues. The CDR3 loop is CSVDLVLRETQYF. CDR3 nucleotides: TGCAGCGTTGATCTCGTCCTACGGGAGACCCAGTACTTC.

The chain carries TRBV9 and TRBJ2-1; D may be TRBD1 (6 bases). V dropped 3 bases and J dropped 6 bases, with 10 bases sitting between them. This CDR3 is built from 13 residues. The V gene's germline CDR1 is SGDLS and CDR2 YYNGEE. This chain's CDR3 is CASSATGPNEQFF. Written as DNA, the CDR3 is TGTGCCAGCAGCGCAACAGGGCCCAATGAGCAGTTCTTC.

This chain joins TRBV28 and TRBJ1-5; D unresolved. V was clipped by 2 bases and J by 3 bases, with 11 bases between them. The CDR3 has 15 amino acids. Per the germline V gene, CDR1 is MDHEN and CDR2 is SYDVKM. As DNA, the CDR3 is TGTGCCAGCAGTTTAAGCTGGGCTCACAATCAGCCCCAGCATTTT. Translating gives CASSLSWAHNQPQHF.